This section outlines one TCR beta chain sequence together with its context. PCR primers comprised 60 Vbeta and 13 Jbeta primers. Data came from immunoSEQ multiplex PCR; TCRdb stores just in-frame clones and leaves some out. The sample includes fewer than 200,000 clones, around 80% of them seen just once. V lost 3 bases and J 6 bases, leaving 21 bases between the germline ends. This CDR3 has 18 amino acids. The germline V gene encodes CDR1 SGHDN and CDR2 FVKESK. This sample is part of a study of cytomegalovirus exposure and HLA in healthy donors. Sequencing used PBMCs. This sequence joins TRBV14 and TRBJ2-6; TRBD2 might be the D (6 bases). This clonotype was sampled from a man aged 35-49 years in good health and CMV-seronegative. The CDR3 region has the DNA TGTGCCAGCAGCCACGGGACTCTGCATGTACTGGAGGCCAACGTCCTGACTTTC. This codes for CASSHGTLHVLEANVLTF.